Listed below are T cell receptor beta chains from one sample, sequenced in a study of T cells in Graves' hyperthyroidism and ophthalmopathy. Each CDR3 protein is one row after TCRdb ran MiXCR on the multiplex PCR reads. This table has roughly 500,000 distinct CDR3 sequences, approximately 15% appearing once. Sequencing was done on a sample of blood. These receptors all stem from a woman aged 25 to 45 with Graves' hyperthyroidism that later progressed to Graves' ophthalmopathy. Each CDR3 is given with its conserved first and last residue. A D gene is named only where the DNA matches it firmly. A row's size may be missing; if present it is once, few, many or a size class.

cdr3_aa,cdr3_nt,d_call,v_call,j_call,clone_size
CASSRRTSGSGTDTQYF,TGTGCCAGTAGTCGTAGGACTAGCGGGAGCGGCACAGATACGCAGTATTTT,TRBD2,TRBV19,TRBJ2-3,few
CASSPRGPGQRVYQYF,TGTGCCAGCAGCCCTCGCGGCCCTGGACAGAGAGTTTACCAGTACTTC,-,TRBV12-3/TRBV12-4,TRBJ2-5,many
CASTHSGAGELFF,TGTGCCAGTACGCACTCGGGGGCCGGGGAGCTGTTTTTT,-,TRBV19,TRBJ2-2,few
CASSPSDRGTEAFF,TGTGCCAGCAGCCCGAGCGACAGGGGGACTGAAGCTTTCTTT,TRBD1,TRBV11-3,TRBJ1-1,many
CASSRVGGHEQYF,TGTGCCAGCAGCCGAGTTGGGGGACACGAGCAGTACTTC,-,TRBV7-2,TRBJ2-7,-
CASSLRTYDEQFF,TGTGCCAGCAGCTTGCGGACGTACGATGAGCAGTTCTTC,-,TRBV5-5,TRBJ2-1,-
CASSLQGQSTGELFF,TGTGCCAGCAGCCTTCAAGGACAAAGCACCGGGGAGCTGTTTTTT,-,TRBV5-8,TRBJ2-2,few
CASSYSAGDNYGYTF,TGTGCCAGCAGTTACTCAGCGGGGGACAACTATGGCTACACCTTC,-,TRBV6-4,TRBJ1-2,-
CSAPPSGNEQFF,TGCAGTGCTCCACCGTCGGGGAATGAGCAGTTCTTC,-,TRBV20-1,TRBJ2-1,many
CASSSGTNTYEQYF,TGCGCCAGCAGCTCCGGGACTAACACCTACGAGCAGTACTTC,TRBD2,TRBV5-1,TRBJ2-7,-
CASRPGQGRHEQYF,TGTGCCAGCAGACCGGGACAGGGGCGGCACGAGCAGTACTTC,TRBD1,TRBV28,TRBJ2-7,few
CASSDGTEVMNTEAFF,TGTGCCAGCAGCGACGGGACAGAGGTTATGAACACTGAAGCTTTCTTT,TRBD1,TRBV7-8,TRBJ1-1,-
CASRPTGDPIYEQYF,TGTGCCAGTAGACCGACAGGGGACCCAATCTACGAGCAGTACTTC,TRBD1,TRBV19,TRBJ2-7,many
CASSQEWGGYEQYF,TGCGCCAGCAGCCAAGAATGGGGGGGTTACGAGCAGTACTTC,TRBD2,TRBV4-1,TRBJ2-7,-
CASSLGQASGNTIYF,TGTGCCAGCAGCTTGGGACAGGCATCTGGAAACACCATATATTTT,TRBD1,TRBV11-2,TRBJ1-3,many
CASTEQGNYGYTF,TGCGCCAGCACCGAACAGGGTAACTATGGCTACACCTTC,-,TRBV5-1,TRBJ1-2,many
CSARDWQGAHNEQFF,TGCAGTGCTAGAGATTGGCAGGGGGCCCACAATGAGCAGTTCTTC,TRBD1,TRBV20-1,TRBJ2-1,-
CASSATSGRHNEQFF,TGCGCCAGCAGCGCAACTAGCGGGAGGCACAATGAGCAGTTCTTC,TRBD2,TRBV5-1,TRBJ2-1,-
CASSFTSGRAEQYF,TGTGCCAGCAGCTTCACTAGCGGGAGGGCCGAGCAGTACTTC,TRBD2,TRBV7-9,TRBJ2-7,-
CAGSYGDSNQPQHF,TGTGCCGGCAGTTACGGCGATAGCAATCAGCCCCAGCATTTT,-,TRBV6-2/TRBV6-3,TRBJ1-5,-
CSARDWGEQFF,TGCAGTGCTAGAGATTGGGGGGAGCAGTTCTTC,-,TRBV20-1,TRBJ2-1,few
CASRFELEATQETQYF,TGTGCCAGCAGATTTGAACTAGAAGCTACCCAAGAGACCCAGTACTTC,-,TRBV6-1,TRBJ2-5,-
CASSPDNRRTDTQYF,TGCGCCAGCAGCCCGGACAATAGACGCACAGATACGCAGTATTTT,-,TRBV5-1,TRBJ2-3,many
CASSGTGAWGNYGYTF,TGTGCCAGCAGCGGTACAGGGGCCTGGGGTAACTATGGCTACACCTTC,TRBD1,TRBV9,TRBJ1-2,many
CASSPRDRGHEQYF,TGTGCCAGCAGTCCCCGGGACAGGGGGCACGAGCAGTACTTC,TRBD1,TRBV28,TRBJ2-7,many
CASSLAVAGELFF,TGTGCTAGCAGCTTAGCGGTTGCCGGGGAGCTGTTTTTT,-,TRBV7-7,TRBJ2-2,many
CASSFPTGGDEQYF,TGCGCCAGCAGCTTCCCGACAGGGGGCGACGAGCAGTACTTC,TRBD1,TRBV5-1,TRBJ2-7,-
CASSVGGGESTDTQYF,TGTGCCAGCAGCGTAGGAGGCGGGGAAAGCACAGATACGCAGTATTTT,-,TRBV9,TRBJ2-3,few